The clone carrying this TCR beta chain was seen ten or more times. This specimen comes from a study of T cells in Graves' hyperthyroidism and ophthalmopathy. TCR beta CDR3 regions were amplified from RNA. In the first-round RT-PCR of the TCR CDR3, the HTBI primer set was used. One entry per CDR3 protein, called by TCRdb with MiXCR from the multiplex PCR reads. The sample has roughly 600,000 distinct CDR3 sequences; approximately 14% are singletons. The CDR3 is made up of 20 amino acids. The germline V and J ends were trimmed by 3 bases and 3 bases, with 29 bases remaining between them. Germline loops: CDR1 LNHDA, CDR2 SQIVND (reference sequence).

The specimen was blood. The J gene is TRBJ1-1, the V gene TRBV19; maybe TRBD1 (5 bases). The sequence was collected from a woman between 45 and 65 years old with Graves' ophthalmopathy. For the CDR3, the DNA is TGTGCCAGTAGTATTGGGGGTTCCGTGTTGTCAGGGTTGGTTTACACTGAAGCTTTCTTT. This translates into CASSIGGSVLSGLVYTEAFF.